This TCR beta chain comes out of a study of blood T cells in healthy people across ages. It was with a sample-barcoded 5' primer and a J-beta primer mix that a second PCR of roughly 6 to 11 cycles was run. TCRdb recomputed calls from the 5' RACE reads with MiXCR, one row per CDR3 protein. The data show hundreds of thousands of distinct CDR3 sequences, 58% seen once. The CDR3 is 16 amino acids. Trimming removed 3 bases from V and 4 bases from J, with 16 bases in between. In germline, CDR1 is SGHTA, CDR2 FQGNSA. Findings of the study overall: Any changes in expanded clonotypes were possibly confounded, as donor CMV status remained unknown.

With respect to this clonotype: No antigen is known for it.

V is TRBV7-2 and J is TRBJ2-1, with D perhaps being TRBD1 or TRBD2 (5 bases each). The receptor was derived from a man in his thirties or forties in good health. Sequenced sample: blood. This CDR3 is CASSLGTDYDYNEQFF. In nucleotides, the CDR3 is TGTGCCAGCAGCTTGGGGACCGATTACGATTACAATGAGCAGTTCTTC.